These T cell receptor beta chains were read from a single sample in a study of T cell responses to AZD1222 COVID-19 vaccine. Libraries were prepared by immunoSEQ multiplex PCR; TCRdb keeps only in-frame clonotypes and omits some of them. The sample has around 160,000 clones; more than 70% are singletons. The input for sequencing was peripheral blood, taken on day 0 of AZD1222 vaccination. The receptors originated from an adult in good health. Both conserved end residues are part of each CDR3. A D gene is named only where the DNA matches it firmly. Some rows mark clone size as missing; the rest say once, few, many or name a class of expanded clone.

TRBV6-2/TRBV6-3	TRBJ1-4	NA	NA	CASRPREGVNEKLFF	TGTGCCAGCAGGCCTCGCGAAGGGGTTAATGAAAAACTGTTTTTT
TRBV7-9	TRBJ2-5	NA	NA	CASGVEETQYF	TGTGCCAGCGGGGTGGAGGAGACCCAGTACTTC
TRBV7-2	TRBJ1-1	few	NA	CASSLRIGAGLVTEAFF	TGTGCCAGCAGCTTAAGAATCGGCGCGGGACTGGTCACTGAAGCTTTCTTT
TRBV29-1	TRBJ1-6	NA	NA	CSVQGQGYNSPLHF	TGCAGCGTCCAAGGTCAGGGCTATAATTCACCCCTCCACTTT
TRBV7-9	TRBJ1-1	once	NA	CASSTRGTTEAFF	TGTGCCAGCAGCACCCGCGGGACAACTGAAGCTTTCTTT
TRBV24-1	TRBJ2-1	NA	TRBD1	CATSDYTGGPEQFF	TGTGCCACCAGTGATTATACAGGGGGCCCCGAGCAGTTCTTC
TRBV7-3	TRBJ2-2	NA	NA	CASSPHRERAGELFF	TGTGCCAGCAGCCCCCACAGGGAAAGAGCCGGGGAGCTGTTTTTT
TRBV6-2/TRBV6-3	TRBJ2-1	NA	TRBD1	CASSYEGQEYNEQFF	TGTGCCAGCAGTTACGAAGGACAGGAGTACAATGAGCAGTTCTTC
TRBV5-1	TRBJ1-2	few	TRBD1	CASSHRQGNGYTF	TGCGCCAGCAGCCACCGACAGGGTAATGGCTACACCTTC
TRBV4-2	TRBJ1-3	NA	NA	CASSQESQGNTIYF	TGTGCCAGCAGCCAAGAGAGTCAAGGAAACACCATATATTTT
TRBV12-5	TRBJ2-7	NA	NA	CASLRPGSYEQYF	TGTGCTAGTTTACGACCTGGCTCCTACGAGCAGTACTTC
TRBV19	TRBJ2-2	NA	NA	CASSMPPRERDTGELFF	TGTGCCAGTAGTATGCCCCCGCGCGAGCGGGACACCGGGGAGCTGTTTTTT
TRBV27	TRBJ1-1	NA	NA	CASSLRSGNTEAFF	TGTGCCAGCAGTTTAAGGTCAGGGAATACTGAAGCTTTCTTT
TRBV27	TRBJ1-6	NA	NA	CASSAISSYNSPLHF	TGTGCCAGCAGCGCGATAAGCTCCTATAATTCACCCCTCCACTTT
TRBV19	TRBJ1-1	NA	NA	CASSIKGNTEAFF	TGTGCCAGTAGTATCAAAGGGAACACTGAAGCTTTCTTT
TRBV2	TRBJ1-2	NA	TRBD1	CASSEAGTGNPYTF	TGTGCCAGCAGTGAGGCCGGGACAGGAAACCCCTACACCTTC
TRBV3-1/TRBV3-2	TRBJ1-4	NA	NA	CASSQVEGSEKLFF	TGTGCCAGCAGCCAAGTGGAGGGAAGTGAAAAACTGTTTTTT
TRBV18	TRBJ1-5	once	TRBD1	CASSRTGRSNQPQHF	TGTGCCAGCTCGCGGACAGGGAGGAGCAATCAGCCCCAGCATTTT
TRBV7-9	TRBJ1-2	NA	TRBD1	CASSLRQGLGLNYGYTF	TGTGCCAGCAGCCTACGACAGGGGTTGGGGCTTAACTATGGCTACACCTTC
TRBV14	TRBJ2-5	once	NA	CASSQDVIRETQYF	TGTGCCAGCAGCCAAGATGTCATAAGGGAGACCCAGTACTTC